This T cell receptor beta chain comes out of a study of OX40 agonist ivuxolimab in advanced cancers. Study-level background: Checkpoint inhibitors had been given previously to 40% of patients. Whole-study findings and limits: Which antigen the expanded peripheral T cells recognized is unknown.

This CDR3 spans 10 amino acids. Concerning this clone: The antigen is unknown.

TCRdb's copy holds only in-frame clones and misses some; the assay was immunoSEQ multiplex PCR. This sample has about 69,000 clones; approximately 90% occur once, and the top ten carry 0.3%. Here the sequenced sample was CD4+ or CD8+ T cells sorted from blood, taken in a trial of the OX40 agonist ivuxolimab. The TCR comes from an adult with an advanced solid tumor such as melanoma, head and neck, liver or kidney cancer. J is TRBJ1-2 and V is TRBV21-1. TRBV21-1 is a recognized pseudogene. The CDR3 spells CASPPYGYTF. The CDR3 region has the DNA TGTGCCAGCCCCCCCTATGGCTACACCTTC.